These 23 T cell receptor beta chains came from one sample sequenced in a study of blood T cell repertoires in COVID-19. TCRdb's table, derived via immunoSEQ multiplex PCR, lists solely in-frame clones and lacks some. Of fewer than 250,000 clones in the sample, roughly 82% were seen once. The specimen was peripheral blood. The source of these receptors is a woman in her 70s with acute or convalescent COVID-19.

This clone was seen only once. The V gene is TRBV6-5, the J gene TRBJ1-2; 11 bases agree with TRBD1. Looked up from germline, CDR1 is MNHEY and CDR2 is SVGAGI. V lost 7 bases, J lost 4 bases, and 5 bases stayed unmatched. The CDR3 runs to 14 residues. This chain's CDR3 is CASIPGTGGYGYTF. The DNA for the CDR3 is TGTGCCAGCATCCCAGGGACAGGGGGCTATGGCTACACCTTC.

CDR3 DNA: TGTGCCAGTAGTATGGAAACAGGGGGCGTACGCAATCAGCCCCAGCATTTT. Amino acid sequence: CASSMETGGVRNQPQHF. The chain recombines TRBV19 with TRBJ1-5, with TRBD1 matching over 9 bases. CDR1 is LNHDA and CDR2 is SQIVND in the germline V gene (reference sequence). J gave up 2 bases and V 3 bases, and 8 bases lay outside the gene matches. This CDR3 spans 17 amino acids.

The chain has TRBV19 and TRBJ1-2; no clear D. Germline-derived CDR1 and CDR2 are LNHDA and SQIVND (reference sequence). The CDR3 spans 12 residues. V lost 4 bases, J lost 4 bases, and 7 bases lay in between. DNA of the CDR3: TGTGCCAGTAGTAAGGAGATCTATGGCTACACCTTC. Translated, it gives CASSKEIYGYTF.

V is TRBV5-4 and J is TRBJ1-5; 10 bases map to TRBD1. The CDR3 has 17 residues. J was trimmed by 5 bases and V by 1 base; bases with no gene match: 9. Germline lookup yields CDR1 SGHNT and CDR2 YYREEE (reference sequence). The CDR3 coding sequence is TGTGCCAGCAGCTTGACTATAGGGACAGGGGACCATCAGCCCCAGCATTTT. It is translated as CASSLTIGTGDHQPQHF.

The gene calls are TRBV7-2 and TRBJ2-1; D perhaps matches TRBD2 (7 bases). With 5 bases removed from V and 6 bases from J, the gap between germline ends came to 17 bases. Germline assignment: CDR1 SGHTA and CDR2 FQGNSA. The CDR3 extends over 15 amino acids. CDR3 region: CASSLFGLGGNEQFF. The CDR3 bases are TGTGCCAGCAGCCTCTTCGGACTAGGGGGCAATGAGCAGTTCTTC. The full variable domain, rest sourced from reference TRBV7-2 and TRBJ2-1, is GAGVSQSPSNKVTEKGKDVELRCDPISGHTALYWYRQSLGQGLEFLIYFQGNSAPDKSGLPSDRFSAERTGGSVSTLTIQRTQQEDSAVYLCASSLFGLGGNEQFFGPGTRLTVL.

In the case of this clone: Germline is not matched at one junction end, which may reflect a read error. This chain joins TRBV18 and TRBJ2-2, with a weak D call TRBD1 (5 bases). Germline V gene sequence: CDR1 KGHSH, CDR2 LQKENI. The CDR3 runs to 17 residues. The DNA for the CDR3 is TGTGCCAGTTCACCACGATCTGCAGGGTTGAACACCGGGGAGCTGTTTTTT. Its translation is CASSPRSAGLNTGELFF. The full variable domain, completed using reference TRBV18 and TRBJ2-2, is NAGVMQNPRHLVRRRGQEARLRCSPMKGHSHVYWYRQLPEEGLKFMVYLQKENIIDESGMPKERFSAEFPKEGPSILRIQQVVRGDSAAYFCASSPRSAGLNTGELFFGEGSRLTVL.

The V call is TRBV9, the J call TRBJ2-7; perhaps TRBD2 as D (6 bases). This CDR3 has 15 residues. Trimming pared 0 bases from V and 2 bases from J, leaving 12 bases between. From germline, CDR1 is SGDLS and CDR2 YYNGEE. CDR3 amino acids: CASSVGPGDPYEQYF. In nucleotides, the CDR3 is TGTGCCAGCAGCGTAGGCCCGGGGGACCCCTACGAGCAGTACTTC. Drawing the rest from reference TRBV9 and TRBJ2-7, the complete variable domain is DSGVTQTPKHLITATGQRVTLRCSPRSGDLSVYWYQQSLDQGLQFLIQYYNGEERAKGNILERFSAQQFPDLHSELNLSSLELGDSALYFCASSVGPGDPYEQYFGPGTRLTVT.

Points on this clone: The sample contains more than one DNA sequence encoding this CDR3. The rearrangement uses TRBV5-1 and TRBJ1-1; no clear D gene. Trimming pared 0 bases from V and 5 bases from J, leaving 8 bases between. The CDR3 totals 13 residues. Germline CDR1 is SGHRS and CDR2 is YFSETQ. The CDR3: CASSLAGVTEAFF. The CDR3 DNA follows: TGCGCCAGCAGCTTGGCCGGTGTAACTGAAGCTTTCTTT.

CDR3 DNA: TGTGCCAGCAGCACCGGGGGAGAGCAGTACTTC. Its translation: CASSTGGEQYF. The gene calls are TRBV6-5 and TRBJ2-7, with D perhaps TRBD2 (6 bases). CDR1 is MNHEY and CDR2 is SVGAGI in the germline V gene. V lost 6 bases and J 7 bases, leaving 10 bases between the germline ends. This CDR3 has 11 residues.

The J gene is TRBJ2-7, the V gene TRBV27, with D possibly matching TRBD1 (5 bases). The V gene's germline CDR1 is MNHEY and CDR2 SMNVEV (reference sequence). V was clipped by 2 bases and J by 3 bases, with 8 bases between them. This CDR3 spans 13 amino acids. The CDR3 here is CASSLRQNYEQYF. The CDR3 bases are TGTGCCAGCAGTTTACGACAGAACTACGAGCAGTACTTC.

The chain joins TRBV7-2 to TRBJ2-3, with 8 positions matching TRBD2. The CDR3 sequence is 15 residues long. Trimming removed 1 base from V and 2 bases from J; junction bases left unmatched: 2. Germline CDR1 SGHTA, CDR2 FQGNSA. In nucleotides, the CDR3 is TGTGCCAGCAGCTTAGGGCGGGGGGCCACAGATACGCAGTATTTT. Amino acid sequence: CASSLGRGATDTQYF.

The DNA of the CDR3 is TGTGCCAGCAGTTTAGGATTGTGGGAGGGCACTGAAGCTTTCTTT. Protein: CASSLGLWEGTEAFF. The genes are TRBV27 and TRBJ1-1; D gene ambiguous. The germline V gene has CDR1 MNHEY and CDR2 SMNVEV (reference sequence). Trimming cost V 2 bases and J 4 bases, with 14 bases left between them. The length of the CDR3 is 15 residues.

The V gene is TRBV15, the J gene TRBJ2-2, with TRBD1 matching over 10 bases. V lost 0 bases and J lost 6; bases outside the gene matches: 16. Germline V gene lookup returns CDR1 LNHNV and CDR2 YYDKDF (reference sequence). This CDR3 has 20 amino acids. The DNA of the CDR3 is TGTGCCACCAGCAGAGATCTTGGGAACCCGGGACAGGGGAATTCCGGGGAGCTGTTTTTT. It encodes CATSRDLGNPGQGNSGELFF.

This chain uses TRBV6-4 with TRBJ2-1, with 7 bases fitting TRBD1. Germline assignment: CDR1 MRHNA and CDR2 SNTAGT. Trimming removed 5 bases from V and 0 bases from J; junction bases left unmatched: 4. This CDR3 is built from 15 residues. The CDR3 DNA follows: TGTGCCAGCAGTAGACAGGGAATCTCCTACAATGAGCAGTTCTTC. It encodes CASSRQGISYNEQFF.

The chain couples TRBV7-2 to TRBJ2-7, with 7 bases identical to TRBD1. Germline V lookup: CDR1 SGHTA, CDR2 FQGNSA. The CDR3 covers 14 residues. Trimming took 5 bases from V and 7 from J; bases not matched to a gene: 11. CDR3 in amino acids: CASSTGQPFSEQYF. In DNA form, the CDR3 reads TGTGCCAGCAGCACGGGACAGCCTTTTTCGGAGCAGTACTTC.

The V and J genes are TRBV11-2 and TRBJ2-3, with 10 bases identical to TRBD2. Germline V gene sequence: CDR1 SGHAT, CDR2 FQNNGV. This CDR3 spans 16 amino acids. The V and J ends lost 4 bases and 4 bases, in that order; junction bases with no gene match: 8. The CDR3 DNA sequence: TGTGCCAGCAGCTCATTCAGCGGGGGGGCCTCAGATACGCAGTATTTT. This gives the protein CASSSFSGGASDTQYF. Complete variable domain (other parts from reference TRBV11-2 and TRBJ2-3): EAGVAQSPRYKIIEKRQSVAFWCNPISGHATLYWYQQILGQGPKLLIQFQNNGVVDDSQLPKDRFSAERLKGVDSTLKIQPAKLEDSAVYLCASSSFSGGASDTQYFGPGTRLTVL.

CDR3 protein: CASSVGRVGYSPLHF. The CDR3 nucleotides are TGTGCCAGCAGCGTAGGGAGGGTAGGTTATTCACCCCTCCACTTT. This rearrangement joins TRBV9 to TRBJ1-6; D ambiguous. The V gene's germline CDR1 is SGDLS and CDR2 YYNGEE. The CDR3 runs to 15 residues. The ends were cut back, 0 bases at V and 8 bases at J, with 12 bases in the middle.

V usage is TRBV3-1 (or the pseudogene TRBV3-2) and J usage is TRBJ2-5, with D possibly matching TRBD2 (6 bases). Trimming left V 4 bases short and J 3 bases short, with 15 bases between. The CDR3 runs to 15 residues. The V gene's germline CDR1 is LGHDT and CDR2 YNNKEL (reference sequence). The chain's CDR3 is CASSPGLFRKETQYF. The CDR3 coding sequence is TGTGCCAGCAGCCCTGGACTATTCCGCAAAGAGACCCAGTACTTC.

DNA for the CDR3: TGTGCCAGCAGGTACCTAGGCGAGCAGTACTTC. Amino acid sequence: CASRYLGEQYF. The rearrangement uses TRBV6-5 and TRBJ2-7; D uncertain. Germline V lookup: CDR1 MNHEY, CDR2 SVGAGI. The V end was cut by 6 bases, the J end by 6 bases, with 9 bases between. The CDR3 has 11 residues.

In the case of this clone: The same CDR3 can be traced to other DNA sequences in this sample. The chain carries TRBV10-2 and TRBJ2-7; the match to TRBD1 covers 8 bases. The junction had 4 bases not matched to a gene; V was cut back by 4 bases and J by 2 bases. Per the germline V gene, CDR1 is WSHSY and CDR2 is SAAADI. This CDR3 spans 14 amino acids. This chain's CDR3 is CASSGGQGTYEQYF. CDR3 bases: TGCGCCAGCAGTGGCGGACAGGGAACCTACGAGCAGTACTTC.

J is TRBJ2-2 and V is TRBV6-6; the D gene is possibly TRBD1 (5 bases). Trimming took off 10 bases at V and 2 bases at J, with 14 bases between the two ends. Germline CDR1 and CDR2: MNHNY and SVGAGI (reference sequence). CDR3 size: 14 residues. For the CDR3, the DNA is TGTGCCACCTTGACAGATCCCAACACCGGGGAGCTGTTTTTT. Translation: CATLTDPNTGELFF.

The CDR3 DNA follows: TGTGCCAGCAGCCAAACCGGACAGGACCGGACCCCTTGGGAGACCCAGTACTTC. As protein: CASSQTGQDRTPWETQYF. The chain employs TRBV3-1 (or the pseudogene TRBV3-2) and TRBJ2-5; TRBD1 aligns across 7 bases. CDR3 size: 18 residues. In germline, CDR1 is LGHDT, CDR2 YNNKEL (reference sequence). Trimming removed 2 bases from V and 5 bases from J; junction bases left unmatched: 17.

This chain joins TRBV10-3 and TRBJ2-2; 10 bases line up with TRBD2. The CDR3 length is 15 residues. CDR1 and CDR2 from the germline V gene are ENHRY and SYGVKD. After removal of 6 bases from V and 4 bases from J, the junction contained 5 bases not matched to a gene. As DNA, the CDR3 is TGTGCCATCAGCCTAGCGGGGGTTCGCACCGGGGAGCTGTTTTTT. Translated: CAISLAGVRTGELFF.